The source of this T cell receptor beta chain is a study of blood T cell repertoires in COVID-19. Across the whole study: Acute-phase and convalescent COVID-19 samples originated in the United States, Italy and Spain. T cells, B-cell-depleted T cells, or PBMCs provided the cDNA or gDNA that served as material.

The V end lost 1 base, the J end lost 2 bases, and 12 bases lay between the germline ends. The CDR3 extends over 15 amino acids. Germline CDR1 and CDR2: SGHAT and FQNNGV. Here immunoSEQ multiplex PCR was the method, and the copy in TCRdb shows in-frame clones only, minus some. The repertoire consists of some 74,000 clones, with 79% occurring once and the leading ten covering approximately 9.2%. The sequencing input was peripheral blood. V usage is TRBV11-2 and J usage is TRBJ2-7, with D possibly being TRBD1 (5 bases). This receptor was identified in a woman aged 50 to 60 with acute or convalescent COVID-19. CDR3 amino acids: CASSLGGHRTYEQYF. CDR3 in DNA: TGTGCCAGCAGCTTAGGTGGACACCGAACCTACGAGCAGTACTTC.